These 9 T cell receptor beta chains were sequenced from one sample in a study of T cells after yellow fever vaccination (dated by TCRdb to between 2018 and 2021). Library creation used 5' RACE. Sequencing took place on an Illumina HiSeq 2500. TCRdb applied fastp at Q25 and MiXCR to the public reads, then kept only in-frame beta chains. Merged by CDR3 protein, the rows form single entries marked with the most common genes and DNA. The sample profile shows tens of thousands of distinct CDR3 sequences; 6.5% to 9% of them were found once. The ten largest clones take up about 40% of the sample. What the treatment or condition label conveys for this sample: live attenuated yellow fever vaccine strain. This material consisted of CD8+ T cells sorted from PBMCs, taken 15 days after the yellow fever booster vaccination. Receptors were obtained from a young man who received the YFV17D yellow fever vaccine.

Of note for this clonotype: This may stem from a read error, because a much larger clone lies one nucleotide away. The chain uses TRBV7-6 and TRBJ2-7; D may be TRBD1 or TRBD2 (5 bases each). The CDR3 runs to 13 residues. Trimming stripped 6 bases from V and 5 bases from J, with 14 bases between. The germline CDR1 and CDR2 sequences are SGHVS and FNYEAQ. CDR3 in amino acids: CASRDGDGNEQYF. The CDR3 DNA sequence: TGTGCCAGCAGGGATGGGGACGGAAACGAGCAGTACTTC.

This clonotype was picked up many times. The CDR3 region is CASSLTGYEQFF. The CDR3 nucleotides read TGTGCCAGCAGTTTAACAGGCTATGAGCAGTTCTTC. This chain joins TRBV12-3 or TRBV12-4 and TRBJ2-1, with a possible D match to TRBD1 (5 bases). V lost 2 bases to trimming and J lost 8 bases, with 7 bases between them. This CDR3 comprises 12 residues.

This clonotype was detected many times. The rearrangement joins TRBV12-3 or TRBV12-4 to TRBJ1-2; no definite D call. V lost 6 bases, J lost 4 bases, and 15 bases lay in between. The CDR3 length is 14 residues. In DNA form, the CDR3 reads TGTGCCAGCAGCCCCGGTATTGGACCCTATGGCTACACCTTC. As protein: CASSPGIGPYGYTF.

This clonotype was recorded many times. The rearrangement joins TRBV12-3 or TRBV12-4 to TRBJ2-1, with a weak D call TRBD1 (7 bases). Between the trimmed V and J ends, which lost 6 bases and 9 bases, there was a span of 21 bases. The CDR3 has 15 amino acids. DNA of the CDR3: TGTGCCAGCAGCTCAGAGGAGGGGGCGGGACGTGAGCAGTTCTTC. It codes for CASSSEEGAGREQFF.

This clonotype was detected ten times or more. The chain is built from TRBV4-3 and TRBJ2-7; D remains unclear. The germline V gene encodes CDR1 LGHNA and CDR2 YSLEER. This CDR3 is 14 amino acids long. The V end lost 0 bases, the J end lost 0 bases, and 6 bases lay between the germline ends. The CDR3 sequence: CASSQELASYEQYF. The CDR3 DNA reads as TGCGCCAGCAGCCAAGAATTGGCCTCCTACGAGCAGTACTTC.

This clonotype was seen repeatedly, ten times or more. The chain has TRBV5-1 and TRBJ2-7, with 7 bases matching TRBD2. The CDR3 length is 13 residues. The germline V gene has CDR1 SGHRS and CDR2 YFSETQ. Unmatched junction bases numbered 3, after V lost 4 bases and J lost 2 bases. The CDR3 reads CASSSGETYEQYF. In DNA form, the CDR3 reads TGCGCCAGCAGCAGCGGGGAGACCTACGAGCAGTACTTC.

This clonotype was picked up many times. The rearrangement links TRBV14 to TRBJ2-6, with D possibly being TRBD1 or TRBD2 (5 bases each). Germline-derived CDR1 and CDR2 are SGHDN and FVKESK. V lost 5 bases to trimming and J lost 0 bases, with 8 bases between them. This CDR3 has 15 amino acids. For the CDR3, the DNA is TGTGCCAGCAGCTGGGACCCCTCTGGGGCCAACGTCCTGACTTTC. It encodes CASSWDPSGANVLTF. The full variable domain, its missing parts supplied by reference TRBV14 and TRBJ2-6, is EAGVTQFPSHSVIEKGQTVTLRCDPISGHDNLYWYRRVMGKEIKFLLHFVKESKQDESGMPNNRFLAERTGGTYSTLKVQPAELEDSGVYFCASSWDPSGANVLTFGAGSRLTVL.

Comment on this clonotype: A much larger clone differs by one base, so this may be a read error. J is TRBJ1-2 and V is TRBV7-2; D remains unclear. V lost 5 bases and J 1 base, leaving 11 bases between the germline ends. This CDR3 is 14 amino acids long. In germline, CDR1 is SGHTA, CDR2 FQGNSA. Here the CDR3 reads CASSIDTYNYGYTF. CDR3 nucleotide sequence: TGTGCCAGCAGCATCGACACGTATAACTATGGCTACACCTTC.

The gene calls are TRBV19 and TRBJ2-1, with 11 bases fitting TRBD2. The CDR3 spans 16 residues. With 6 bases clipped from V and 1 base from J, the junction kept 5 bases outside the gene matches. Germline-derived CDR1 and CDR2 are LNHDA and SQIVND (reference sequence). CDR3 residues: CASRLAGAESYNEQFF. The CDR3 region has the DNA TGTGCCAGTAGACTAGCGGGAGCAGAATCCTACAATGAGCAGTTCTTC.